The clone carrying this T cell receptor beta chain showed up just a few times. The authors ran a second PCR of about 7 to 11 cycles using a sample-barcoded 5' primer and a J-beta primer mix. TCRdb independently ran MiXCR on the 5' RACE reads; one entry per CDR3 protein. Altogether about 670,000 distinct CDR3 sequences are present, over 40% being singletons, with the ten largest covering approximately 31%. Trimming removed 4 bases from V and 3 bases from J; junction bases left unmatched: 7. The CDR3 runs to 15 residues. Germline V gene lookup returns CDR1 SGHDN and CDR2 FVKESK. This sample was taken from a study of blood T cells in healthy people across ages.

Sequencing was performed on blood. V and J are TRBV14 and TRBJ2-3; TRBD1 agrees at 7 bases. This TCR came from an elderly man in good health. The CDR3, as DNA: TGTGCCAGCAGCCCAAACGGACAGGCTACAGATACGCAGTATTTT. Its protein product is CASSPNGQATDTQYF.